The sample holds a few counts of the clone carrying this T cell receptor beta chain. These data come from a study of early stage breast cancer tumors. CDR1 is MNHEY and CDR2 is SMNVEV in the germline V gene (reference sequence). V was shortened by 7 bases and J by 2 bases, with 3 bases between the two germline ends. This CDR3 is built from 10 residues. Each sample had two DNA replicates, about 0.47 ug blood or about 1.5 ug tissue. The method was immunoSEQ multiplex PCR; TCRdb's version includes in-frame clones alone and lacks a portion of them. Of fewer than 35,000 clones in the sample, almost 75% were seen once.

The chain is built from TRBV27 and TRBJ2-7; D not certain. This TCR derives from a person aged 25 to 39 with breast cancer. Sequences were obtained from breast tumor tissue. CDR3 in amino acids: CASNAYEQYF. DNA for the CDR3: TGTGCCAGCAACGCCTACGAGCAGTACTTC.